These 30 T cell receptor beta chains were all obtained from the same sample, sequenced in a study of blood T cells in healthy people across ages. A second PCR, run for roughly 7 to 12 cycles, used a sample-barcoded 5' primer plus a J-beta primer mix. TCRdb re-derived calls from the 5' RACE reads in MiXCR, one entry per CDR3 protein. The table includes around 900,000 distinct CDR3 sequences, about 30% detected once. The material sequenced was blood. The receptors were sampled from an elderly woman in good health.

This clonotype was counted between two and nine times. The chain employs TRBV7-9 and TRBJ2-7; weak D call: TRBD2 (6 bases). Trimming shortened V by 7 bases and J by 4 bases, and 11 bases separated the two germline ends. The V gene's germline CDR1 is SEHNR and CDR2 FQNEAQ (reference sequence). This CDR3 has 12 residues. The CDR3: CASNNGGYEQYF. The CDR3 DNA follows: TGTGCCAGCAATAACGGGGGTTACGAGCAGTACTTC.

This clonotype was counted only a few times. This may come from a read error, since a much larger clone is one base off. CDR3 DNA sequence: TGTGCCAGCAGTTTCCTAGCGGGGGCGAGCTCTGGGGCCAACGTCCGGACTTTC. Residues: CASSFLAGASSGANVRTF. The genes are TRBV12-3 or TRBV12-4 and TRBJ2-6; the match to TRBD2 covers 10 bases. The CDR3 runs to 18 residues.

This clonotype was seen ten or more times. This chain links TRBV6-5 with TRBJ1-2; no firm D call. V lost 2 bases and J 6 bases, leaving 16 bases between the germline ends. The CDR3 contains 15 residues. Germline V lookup: CDR1 MNHEY, CDR2 SVGAGI. The CDR3: CASSYGGQRRDGYTF. CDR3 coding DNA: TGTGCCAGCAGTTACGGAGGGCAGAGGCGCGATGGCTACACCTTC.

The CDR3 here is CSEISGTGAQGEQFF. DNA of the CDR3: TGCAGTGAGATTTCAGGGACAGGGGCCCAAGGTGAGCAGTTCTTC. The chain couples TRBV20-1 to TRBJ2-1; TRBD1 matches 10 bases. CDR3 length: 15 amino acids. With 7 bases clipped from V and 9 bases from J, the junction kept 15 bases outside the gene matches. Germline CDR1 and CDR2: DFQATT and SNEGSKA (reference sequence).

CDR3 residues: CASSYNRGNGHTF. Here the CDR3 DNA reads TGTGCCAGCAGTTACAACAGGGGGAACGGCCACACCTTC. The genes are TRBV6-5 and TRBJ1-2, with 8 bases fitting TRBD1. This CDR3 has 13 amino acids. The V gene's germline CDR1 is MNHEY and CDR2 SVGAGI. V lost 2 bases, J lost 12 bases, and 8 bases stayed unmatched.

This clonotype was counted only a few times. The genes are TRBV7-9 and TRBJ2-7, with D uncertain. The V end was cut by 10 bases, the J end by 6 bases, with 13 bases between. Germline V lookup: CDR1 SEHNR, CDR2 FQNEAQ (reference sequence). The CDR3 has 11 residues. The CDR3 bases are TGTGCCACCCACGCCTTTACCGAGCAGTACTTC. This codes for CATHAFTEQYF. Drawing the rest from reference TRBV7-9 and TRBJ2-7, the complete variable domain is DTGVSQNPRHKITKRGQNVTFRCDPISEHNRLYWYRQTLGQGPEFLTYFQNEAQLEKSRLLSDRFSAERPKGSFSTLEIQRTEQGDSAMYLCATHAFTEQYFGPGTRLTVT.

This clonotype was detected ten times or more. CDR3 in amino acids: CASSLRGRVVTDTQYF. Here the CDR3 DNA reads TGTGCCAGCAGTTTACGAGGGAGGGTGGTCACAGATACGCAGTATTTT. This sequence joins TRBV12-3 or TRBV12-4 and TRBJ2-3, with 7 bases matching TRBD2. This CDR3 has 16 residues. The trim removed 2 bases at V and 2 bases at J, leaving 7 bases unmatched.

V is TRBV15 and J is TRBJ2-7, with TRBD1 identical over 7 bases. Germline-derived CDR1 and CDR2 are LNHNV and YYDKDF (reference sequence). The V segment lost 0 bases and the J segment 5 bases; nucleotides outside the gene matches: 10. The CDR3 has 16 residues. The CDR3: CATSRDRGSLGDEQYF. The DNA of the CDR3 is TGTGCCACCAGCAGAGACAGGGGGAGCTTGGGGGACGAGCAGTACTTC.

This clonotype has just a few counts. A much larger clone differs from this one at a single base, so this may be a read error. This chain links TRBV29-1 with TRBJ2-1; tentative D call: TRBD2 (7 bases). Germline-derived CDR1 and CDR2 are SQVTM and ANQGSEA. V was shortened by 4 bases and J by 9 bases, with 19 bases between the two germline ends. CDR3 length: 14 amino acids. The CDR3, as DNA: TGCAGCGTTGTAGATGGTAGGGGGGGCAGTGAGCAGTTCTTC. It is translated as CSVVDGRGGSEQFF.

This clonotype was picked up many times. J is TRBJ2-1 and V is TRBV10-3; tentatively, D is TRBD2 (6 bases). The V gene lost 1 base and the J gene lost 2 bases, with 15 bases spanning the gap. This CDR3 contains 17 residues. Germline V gives CDR1 ENHRY, CDR2 SYGVKD. The DNA of the CDR3 is TGTGCCATCAGTGAGTGGGACTCCGAATCTCCCTACAATGAGCAGTTCTTC. Amino acid sequence: CAISEWDSESPYNEQFF.

V is TRBV3-1 and J is TRBJ1-6; D gene uncertain. The germline CDR1 and CDR2 sequences are LGHDT and YNNKEL (reference sequence). V gave up 5 bases and J gave up 6 bases, with 8 bases separating them. The CDR3 consists of 13 residues. DNA of the CDR3: TGTGCCAGCAGCTTTGACCTTAATTCACCCCTCCACTTT. This encodes CASSFDLNSPLHF.

The gene calls are TRBV2 and TRBJ2-4; TRBD2 matches at 8 bases. CDR3 length: 16 residues. Germline CDR1 and CDR2: SNHLY and FYNNEI. V shed 10 bases and J 13 bases; nucleotides not matched to a gene: 24. In DNA, the CDR3 is TGTGCCAACCGGCTACGAGCGGGGGTCTCCTACAATGAGCAGTACTTC. Translated: CANRLRAGVSYNEQYF.

This clonotype has just a few counts. The gene calls are TRBV6-5 and TRBJ1-6, with D perhaps TRBD1 (5 bases). The length of the CDR3 is 14 residues. V lost 5 bases to trimming and J lost 7 bases, with 12 bases between them. The V gene's germline CDR1 is MNHEY and CDR2 SVGAGI. The CDR3: CASSITGGNSPLHF. The CDR3 coding sequence is TGTGCCAGCAGTATTACAGGCGGAAATTCACCCCTCCACTTT.

Only a few counts were recorded for this clonotype. The CDR3 region has the DNA TGTGCCAGCAGCTTAGGACAGGGAACGGGTGAGCAGTACTTC. Translating it yields CASSLGQGTGEQYF. The J gene is TRBJ2-7, the V gene TRBV11-2; 7 bases fit TRBD1. This CDR3 has 14 amino acids. Trimming cost V 1 base and J 7 bases; bases outside gene matches: 7. Germline V gene data show CDR1 as SGHAT and CDR2 as FQNNGV.

Ten or more counts support this clonotype. This chain uses TRBV5-1 with TRBJ2-1; 9 bases match TRBD2. V was pared by 4 bases and J by 4 bases, with 18 bases of the junction left unmatched. CDR1 and CDR2 from the germline V gene are SGHRS and YFSETQ. The CDR3 covers 19 residues. The DNA of the CDR3 is TGCGCCAGCAGCCCTGGGGTCGTTTTTGTTAGCGGGGGATACAATGAGCAGTTCTTC. Encoded protein: CASSPGVVFVSGGYNEQFF.

This sequence joins TRBV7-2 and TRBJ2-3; no firm D call. This CDR3 has 15 amino acids. V gave up 6 bases and J gave up 4 bases, with 17 bases separating them. Germline V gene data show CDR1 as SGHTA and CDR2 as FQGNSA. CDR3 sequence reads: CASRIKGIAADTQYF. As DNA, the CDR3 is TGTGCCAGCAGGATAAAAGGTATTGCGGCAGATACGCAGTATTTT. The variable domain in full, with the rest retrieved from reference TRBV7-2 and TRBJ2-3, is GAGVSQSPSNKVTEKGKDVELRCDPISGHTALYWYRQSLGQGLEFLIYFQGNSAPDKSGLPSDRFSAERTGGSVSTLTIQRTQQEDSAVYLCASRIKGIAADTQYFGPGTRLTVL.

Concerning this clonotype: A junction boundary mismatches the germline segment, possibly from a read error. V usage is TRBV7-2 and J usage is TRBJ2-5, with 10 bases fitting TRBD1. Per the germline V gene, CDR1 is SGHTA and CDR2 is FQGNSA. The CDR3 is 13 amino acids. The DNA of the CDR3 is TGTACCAGCAGTTCCGGGACAGGGGAGACCCAGTATTTC. Its translation: CTSSSGTGETQYF.

Ten or more counts support this clonotype. This chain uses TRBV14 with TRBJ2-1; unclear D gene. Germline V lookup: CDR1 SGHDN, CDR2 FVKESK. Trimming removed 4 bases at V and 9 bases at J, with 13 bases between. The CDR3 extends over 13 amino acids. CDR3 DNA: TGTGCCAGCAGCCGCCTAGGAAAGGGTGAGCAGTTCTTC. Translated: CASSRLGKGEQFF.

In its sample, this clonotype was seen many times. The chain has TRBV19 and TRBJ2-7; the match to TRBD1 covers 7 bases. CDR3 length: 14 amino acids. Germline V gene data show CDR1 as LNHDA and CDR2 as SQIVND (reference sequence). Trimming took 6 bases from V and 4 from J; bases not matched to a gene: 9. The CDR3: CASSTTGAVYEQYF. As DNA, the CDR3 is TGTGCCAGTAGCACCACAGGGGCGGTTTACGAGCAGTACTTC.

Many counts were recorded for this clonotype. V and J are TRBV6-2 or TRBV6-3 and TRBJ2-3; unclear D gene. From germline, CDR1 is MNHEY and CDR2 SVGEGT. CDR3 length: 13 amino acids. The V end was cut by 4 bases, the J end by 2 bases, with 7 bases between. The CDR3: CASSFIPTDTQYF. CDR3 sequence (DNA): TGTGCCAGCAGTTTCATCCCCACAGATACGCAGTATTTT.

The CDR3 protein is CATSTPGTSDLQETQYF. The CDR3 nucleotides read TGTGCCACCAGCACACCCGGGACTAGCGACTTACAAGAGACCCAGTACTTC. This rearrangement joins TRBV15 to TRBJ2-5, with 10 bases aligning to TRBD2. CDR3 size: 17 residues. The trim removed 4 bases at V and 2 bases at J, leaving 10 bases unmatched. The germline V gene has CDR1 LNHNV and CDR2 YYDKDF (reference sequence).

This clonotype was observed a few times. The chain is built from TRBV5-1 and TRBJ1-4; D possibly corresponds to TRBD1 (6 bases). The germline gives CDR1 SGHRS, CDR2 YFSETQ. V shed 6 bases and J shed 8 bases, with 20 bases lying between them. The CDR3 consists of 15 residues. The DNA for the CDR3 is TGCGCCAGCAAGAGATCACAGGGATCGGGGGAAAAACTGTTTTTT. Its protein is CASKRSQGSGEKLFF.

This clonotype has just a few counts. V is TRBV20-1 and J is TRBJ1-1; 8 nucleotides match TRBD1. The CDR3 extends over 14 amino acids. Germline V CDR1 and CDR2: DFQATT, SNEGSKA (reference sequence). V lost 0 bases to trimming and J lost 5 bases; unmatched junction nucleotides: 5. CDR3 loop: CSARDTGGYTEAFF. The CDR3 DNA follows: TGCAGTGCTAGAGACACAGGGGGATATACTGAAGCTTTCTTT.

This clonotype was seen many times. The gene calls are TRBV4-2 and TRBJ2-1; D gene unclear. The CDR3 runs to 15 residues. The germline V gene encodes CDR1 LGHNA and CDR2 YNFKEQ. V shed 0 bases and J shed 4 bases, with 10 bases lying between them. CDR3 loop: CASSQEFGFYNEQFF. CDR3 DNA: TGTGCCAGCAGCCAAGAGTTCGGCTTTTACAATGAGCAGTTCTTC.

This clonotype was picked up many times. The genes are TRBV10-2 and TRBJ2-7; a weak D match, TRBD2 (6 bases). Deletions cut 4 bases from V and 3 bases from J, with 7 bases between. Per germline, CDR1 WSHSY and CDR2 SAAADI. This CDR3 has 12 residues. CDR3 DNA sequence: TGCGCCAGCAGTGTGCGGGACTACGAGCAGTACTTC. Translated: CASSVRDYEQYF.

V is TRBV20-1 and J is TRBJ1-4; unclear D gene. From germline, CDR1 is DFQATT and CDR2 SNEGSKA (reference sequence). V shed 6 bases and J shed 9 bases, with 14 bases lying between them. The CDR3 contains 12 residues. CDR3 sequence reads: CSAWASEKKLFF. The CDR3 DNA is TGCAGTGCCTGGGCAAGTGAAAAAAAACTGTTTTTT.

This chain joins TRBV6-5 and TRBJ2-4; 9 bases align to TRBD1. The CDR3 contains 15 residues. The trim removed 4 bases at V and 13 bases at J, leaving 14 bases unmatched. Per germline, CDR1 MNHEY and CDR2 SVGAGI. The CDR3 coding sequence is TGTGCCAGCAGTTCTGGGACAGGGCGCCGCGAGGACCAGTACTTC. Translation: CASSSGTGRREDQYF.

The CDR3 is CASSAGGSGYNEQFF. The CDR3 region has the DNA TGTGCCAGCAGTGCTGGGGGGTCGGGCTACAATGAGCAGTTCTTC. This chain uses TRBV25-1 with TRBJ2-1; TRBD2 is a possible D gene (6 bases). CDR1 and CDR2 (germline): MGHDK, SYGVNS. The CDR3 totals 15 residues. V was clipped by 4 bases and J by 3 bases, with 13 bases between them.

The sample holds many counts of this clonotype. The chain carries TRBV6-5 and TRBJ1-2; tentative D call: TRBD1 (5 bases). The CDR3 runs 15 residues. Trimming took 4 bases from V and 3 from J, leaving 15 bases between them. Germline V CDR1 and CDR2: MNHEY, SVGAGI. The CDR3, as DNA: TGTGCCAGCAGTTTTGGCCGGGACGGTGACTATGGCTACACCTTC. As protein: CASSFGRDGDYGYTF.

A remark on this clonotype: A clone one base away is much larger, so this may be a read error. V is TRBV7-8 and J is TRBJ2-5, with TRBD2 identical over 12 bases. The CDR3 runs to 17 residues. V lost 4 bases and J lost 5; bases outside the gene matches: 11. Per germline, CDR1 SGHVS and CDR2 FQNEAQ. CDR3 bases: TGTGCCAGCAGCTCAGGACTAGCGGGGACCGTAACTGAGACCCAGTACTTC. It yields the protein CASSSGLAGTVTETQYF. Filled out from reference TRBV7-8 and TRBJ2-5, the complete variable domain reads GAGVSQSPRYKVAKRGQDVALRCDPISGHVSLFWYQQALGQGPEFLTYFQNEAQLDKSGLPSDRFFAERPEGSVSTLKIQRTQQEDSAVYLCASSSGLAGTVTETQYFGPGTRLLVL.